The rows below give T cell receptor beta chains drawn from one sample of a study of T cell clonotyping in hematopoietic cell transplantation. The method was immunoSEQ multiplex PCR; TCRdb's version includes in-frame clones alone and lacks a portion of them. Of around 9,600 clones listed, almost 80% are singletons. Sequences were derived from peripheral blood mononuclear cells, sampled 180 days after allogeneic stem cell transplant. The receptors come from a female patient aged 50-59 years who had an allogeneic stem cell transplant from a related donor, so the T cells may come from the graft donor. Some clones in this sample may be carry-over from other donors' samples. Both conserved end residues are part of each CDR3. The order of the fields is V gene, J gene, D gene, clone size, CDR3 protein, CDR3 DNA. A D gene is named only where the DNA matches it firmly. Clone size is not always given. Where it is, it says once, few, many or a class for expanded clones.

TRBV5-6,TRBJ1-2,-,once,CASSLDGARGYTF,TGTGCCAGCAGCCTAGACGGAGCCCGAGGCTACACCTTC
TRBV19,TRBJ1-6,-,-,CASSMGGSATLLRNSPLHF,TGTGCCAGTAGTATGGGCGGGTCAGCAACCCTCTTGAGGAATTCACCCCTCCACTTT
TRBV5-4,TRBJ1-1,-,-,CASSQVNTEAFF,TGTGCCAGCAGTCAAGTGAACACTGAAGCTTTCTTT
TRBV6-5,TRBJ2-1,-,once,CASRFSRGHNEQFF,TGTGCCAGCAGATTCAGCCGGGGTCACAATGAGCAGTTCTTC
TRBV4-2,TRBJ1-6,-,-,CASSSELRANSPLHF,TGTGCCAGCAGCTCGGAGTTAAGGGCAAATTCACCCCTCCACTTT
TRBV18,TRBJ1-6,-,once,CASSPGAGRMPPLHF,TGTGCCAGCTCACCGGGAGCAGGGAGGATGCCACCCCTCCACTTT
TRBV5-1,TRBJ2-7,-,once,CASSLGQPSLGEQYF,TGCGCCAGCAGCTTGGGCCAGCCATCCTTGGGGGAGCAGTACTTC
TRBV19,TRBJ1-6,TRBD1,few,CASSRDSITGGNSPLHF,TGTGCCAGTAGTAGGGACAGCATCACTGGGGGGAATTCACCCCTCCACTTT
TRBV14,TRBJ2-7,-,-,CASSETVTYEQYF,TGTGCCAGCAGCGAGACGGTCACCTACGAGCAGTACTTC
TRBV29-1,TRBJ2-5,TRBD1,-,CSVNRGGAETQYF,TGCAGCGTGAACAGGGGTGGGGCAGAGACCCAGTACTTC
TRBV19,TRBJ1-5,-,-,CATRRDFSNQPQHF,TGTGCCACTAGAAGGGATTTTAGCAATCAGCCCCAGCATTTT
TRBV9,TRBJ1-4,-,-,CASSTMGLLHEKLFF,TGTGCCAGCAGCACTATGGGACTCCTTCATGAAAAACTGTTTTTT
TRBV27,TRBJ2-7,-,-,CASSSNPLYEQYF,TGTGCCAGCAGTTCAAACCCCCTTTACGAGCAGTACTTC
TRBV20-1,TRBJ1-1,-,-,CSARTQGRAFF,TGCAGTGCGCGAACCCAGGGGCGAGCTTTCTTT
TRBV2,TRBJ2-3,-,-,CASWGSTDTQYF,TGTGCCAGCTGGGGGAGCACAGATACGCAGTATTTT
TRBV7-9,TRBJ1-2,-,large,CASAGGGHIYGYTF,TGTGCCAGTGCCGGTGGGGGGCATATCTATGGCTACACCTTC
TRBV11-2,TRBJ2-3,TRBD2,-,CASSYRGLATDTQYF,TGTGCCAGCAGCTACCGAGGACTAGCAACAGATACGCAGTATTTT
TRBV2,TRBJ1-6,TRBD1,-,CASSGQGGSPLHF,TGTGCCAGCAGTGGGCAGGGGGGTTCACCCCTCCACTTT
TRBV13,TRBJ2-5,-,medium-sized,CASSLAGQDETQYF,TGTGCCAGCAGCCTCGCGGGGCAGGATGAGACCCAGTACTTC
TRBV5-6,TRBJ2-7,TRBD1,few,CASSLAGTGSSPYEQYF,TGTGCCAGCAGCTTGGCTGGGACAGGGTCTTCGCCCTACGAGCAGTACTTC
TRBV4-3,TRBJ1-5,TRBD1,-,CASSQGPGGQPQHF,TGCGCCAGCAGCCAAGGTCCAGGGGGGCAGCCCCAGCATTTT
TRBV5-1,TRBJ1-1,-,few,CASSLGRTKNTEAFF,TGCGCCAGCAGCTTGGGCCGGACAAAAAACACTGAAGCTTTCTTT
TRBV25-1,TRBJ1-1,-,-,CASSHLGGGETEAFF,TGTGCCAGCAGTCATTTAGGGGGGGGCGAGACTGAAGCTTTCTTT
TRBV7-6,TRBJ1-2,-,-,CASSPLNYGYTF,TGTGCCAGCAGCCCCCTGAACTATGGCTACACCTTC
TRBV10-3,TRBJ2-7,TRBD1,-,CAISAGTGRMVF,TGTGCCATCAGTGCGGGGACAGGGAGGATGGTCTTC
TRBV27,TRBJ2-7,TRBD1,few,CASSLTPDRAREQYF,TGTGCCAGCAGTTTAACCCCCGACAGGGCTCGCGAGCAGTACTTC
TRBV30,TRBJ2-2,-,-,CAWSILWAGTTGELFF,TGTGCCTGGAGCATCTTATGGGCAGGGACCACCGGGGAGCTGTTTTTT